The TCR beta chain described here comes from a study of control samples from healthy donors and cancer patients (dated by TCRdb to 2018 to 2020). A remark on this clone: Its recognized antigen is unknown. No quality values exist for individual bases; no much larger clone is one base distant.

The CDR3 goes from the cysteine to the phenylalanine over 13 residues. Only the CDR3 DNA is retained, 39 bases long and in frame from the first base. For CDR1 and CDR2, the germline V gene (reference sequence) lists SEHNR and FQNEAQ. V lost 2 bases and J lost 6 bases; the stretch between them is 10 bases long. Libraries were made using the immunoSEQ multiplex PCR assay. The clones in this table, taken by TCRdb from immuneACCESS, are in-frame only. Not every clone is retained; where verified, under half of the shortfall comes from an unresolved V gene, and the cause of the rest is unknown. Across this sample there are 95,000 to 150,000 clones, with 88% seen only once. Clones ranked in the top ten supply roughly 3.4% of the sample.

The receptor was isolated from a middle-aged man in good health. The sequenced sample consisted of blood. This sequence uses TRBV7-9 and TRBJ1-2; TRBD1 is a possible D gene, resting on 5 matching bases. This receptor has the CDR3 CASSLSGDHGYTF. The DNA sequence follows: TGTGCCAGCAGCTTATCCGGGGACCATGGCTACACCTTC.